The T cell receptor (beta chain) described here comes from a study of blood T cells in healthy people across ages. Regarding the study as a whole: Per million T cells, the diversity of TCR beta decreased roughly linearly as age advanced.

The authors ran a second PCR of about 6 to 11 cycles using a sample-barcoded 5' primer and a J-beta primer mix. TCRdb re-called the 5' RACE reads through MiXCR, storing one row per CDR3 protein. The sample consists of around 820,000 distinct CDR3 sequences, 25% of them appearing once. This clonotype was detected only once. Its target is not known. The CDR3 sequence is 13 residues long. Germline assignment: CDR1 SNHLY and CDR2 FYNNEI. The V gene lost 4 bases and the J gene lost 7 bases, with 8 bases spanning the gap. These data were also filed under a second study, of T cells of mothers and their children. That source notes: Donors comprised a few healthy Caucasian mothers plus their six children. Persisting microchimeric T cell clones went undetected.

The receptor was isolated from a boy younger than 18 in good health. The sequenced sample consisted of blood. The chain carries TRBV2 and TRBJ1-6; D is possibly TRBD1 (6 bases). The CDR3 DNA is TGTGCCAGCAGTGGACAGGAAAATTCACCCCTCCACTTT. It encodes CASSGQENSPLHF.